The 14 T cell receptor beta chains presented below share a single source sample, sequenced in a study of ipilimumab plus nivolumab after autologous stem cell transplantation. Clones were read by immunoSEQ multiplex PCR, and TCRdb kept only the in-frame ones, dropping some. The sample lists some 9,800 clones, approximately 74% occurring once. The material sequenced was PBMCs, taken in a trial of ipilimumab plus nivolumab as post-transplant consolidation. All receptors come from a female donor with multiple myeloma.

The rearrangement uses TRBV19 and TRBJ2-3, with 7 bases matching TRBD2. The J segment lost 11 bases and the V segment lost 7 bases, leaving 12 bases of the junction unmatched. Germline V CDR1 and CDR2: LNHDA, SQIVND (reference sequence). This CDR3 is built from 13 residues. CDR3 sequence: CASTATRQRGQYF. Here the CDR3 DNA reads TGTGCCAGTACAGCAACGCGACAGCGGGGGCAGTATTTT. The variable domain in full, completed from reference TRBV19 and TRBJ2-3, reads DGGITQSPKYLFRKEGQNVTLSCEQNLNHDAMYWYRQDPGQGLRLIYYSQIVNDFQKGDIAEGYSVSREKKESFPLTVTSAQKNPTAFYLCASTATRQRGQYFGPGTRLTVL.

The CDR3 loop is CASSLAGPDTQYF. CDR3 coding DNA: TGTGCCAGCAGCTTAGCTGGACCAGATACGCAGTATTTT. V and J are TRBV7-9 and TRBJ2-3; no reliable D call. The germline CDR1 and CDR2 sequences are SEHNR and FQNEAQ (reference sequence). The CDR3 has 13 residues. V was shortened by 0 bases and J by 4 bases, with 5 bases between the two germline ends.

The chain has TRBV2 and TRBJ1-1; the match to TRBD1 covers 7 bases. V was clipped by 5 bases and J by 4 bases; unmatched bases: 4. This CDR3 has 13 residues. Germline values: CDR1 SNHLY, CDR2 FYNNEI. The CDR3 reads CASSSQGPTEAFF. CDR3 nucleotide sequence: TGTGCCAGCAGTTCACAGGGGCCCACTGAAGCTTTCTTT.

The J gene is TRBJ1-2, the V gene TRBV7-9; 7 nucleotides match TRBD1. In germline, CDR1 is SEHNR, CDR2 FQNEAQ (reference sequence). The CDR3 contains 15 residues. Trimming removed 5 bases from V and 0 bases from J; junction bases left unmatched: 6. The CDR3 DNA reads TGTGCCAGCAGCCAAGGACAGGCCCCTAACTATGGCTACACCTTC. Encoded protein: CASSQGQAPNYGYTF.

This chain joins TRBV5-1 and TRBJ2-2; TRBD1 aligns across 8 bases. Germline V gives CDR1 SGHRS, CDR2 YFSETQ. The CDR3 spans 14 residues. V lost 4 bases, J lost 6 bases, and 5 bases stayed unmatched. CDR3 coding DNA: TGCGCCAGCAGCCCCCGGACAGGGTCCGGGGAGCTGTTTTTT. Its translation: CASSPRTGSGELFF.

The chain couples TRBV5-1 to TRBJ2-6; no firm D call. The CDR3 runs to 15 residues. Germline V CDR1 and CDR2: SGHRS, YFSETQ. Trimming cost V 0 bases and J 2 bases, with 6 bases left between them. This chain's CDR3 is CASSLATTGANVLTF. The CDR3 region has the DNA TGCGCCAGCAGCTTGGCTACTACTGGGGCCAACGTCCTGACTTTC.

The V and J genes are TRBV6-5 and TRBJ2-5, with 11 bases lining up with TRBD2. Per the germline V gene, CDR1 is MNHEY and CDR2 is SVGAGI. V lost 5 bases and J lost 7; bases outside the gene matches: 9. This CDR3 spans 15 amino acids. The CDR3 spells CASSATSGSWGTQYF. As DNA, the CDR3 is TGTGCCAGCAGTGCAACTAGCGGGAGCTGGGGGACCCAGTACTTC.

CDR3 nucleotides: TGTGCCAGCAGTGATGAGGAGGACATTCAGTACTTC. Protein: CASSDEEDIQYF. The chain is built from TRBV2 and TRBJ2-4; tentative D call: TRBD2 (5 bases). Germline V gene lookup returns CDR1 SNHLY and CDR2 FYNNEI. V lost 3 bases, J lost 8 bases, and 8 bases lay in between. CDR3 size: 12 residues.

The chain uses TRBV11-2 and TRBJ1-1; no definite D call. CDR3 length equals 13 residues. Per the germline V gene, CDR1 is SGHAT and CDR2 is FQNNGV. V lost 5 bases and J 3 bases, leaving 10 bases between the germline ends. The CDR3 DNA is TGTGCCAGCAGCCTCCAGAGCGACACTGAAGCTTTCTTT. Translation gives CASSLQSDTEAFF.

The CDR3 DNA is TGCGCCAGCAAAGCGGGTCTGGAGAGGACAACTGAAGCTTTCTTT. Its protein is CASKAGLERTTEAFF. This sequence joins TRBV5-1 and TRBJ1-1; a possible D gene is TRBD1 (5 bases). V was clipped by 6 bases and J by 5 bases, with 20 bases between them. Germline values: CDR1 SGHRS, CDR2 YFSETQ. The CDR3 length is 15 residues.

The rearrangement uses TRBV7-2 and TRBJ1-4; D might be TRBD1 (6 bases). Germline V gene data show CDR1 as SGHTA and CDR2 as FQGNSA. The CDR3 has 14 residues. The V and J ends lost 5 bases and 5 bases respectively, with 12 bases between them. The CDR3 is CASSPGTLNEKLFF. The CDR3 DNA is TGTGCCAGCAGCCCCGGGACACTGAATGAAAAACTGTTTTTT.

This clone appeared once. The rearrangement uses TRBV6-5 and TRBJ2-5, with TRBD1 matching over 7 bases. The CDR3 has 14 amino acids. With V trimmed by 3 bases and J by 5 bases, 6 bases remained unmatched. Germline assignment: CDR1 MNHEY and CDR2 SVGAGI. CDR3: CASSYDRAGETQYF. Written as DNA, the CDR3 is TGTGCCAGCAGTTATGACAGGGCGGGCGAGACCCAGTACTTC.

This sequence joins TRBV29-1 and TRBJ2-6; D is perhaps TRBD1 (6 bases). Trimming took off 2 bases at V and 2 bases at J, with 7 bases between the two ends. The length of the CDR3 is 14 residues. Germline values: CDR1 SQVTM, CDR2 ANQGSEA. The CDR3 reads CSVETGTGANVLTF. CDR3 DNA sequence: TGCAGCGTTGAAACAGGGACTGGGGCCAACGTCCTGACTTTC.

This chain links TRBV7-3 with TRBJ1-1, with 7 bases fitting TRBD1. Unmatched junction bases numbered 3, after V lost 5 bases and J lost 0 bases. This CDR3 has 14 residues. Germline V gives CDR1 SGHTA, CDR2 FQGTGA. The CDR3 protein is CASSRDSLNTEAFF. CDR3 sequence (DNA): TGTGCCAGCAGCCGGGACAGCTTGAACACTGAAGCTTTCTTT.